This entry concerns a single TCR beta chain. Its target is not known. The sample belongs to a study of T cell repertoires in ileal Crohn's disease. Study-wide context: At surgery, under 40% of patients smoked, with median disease duration approximately 8 years.

Assay used: immunoSEQ multiplex PCR; TCRdb lists only in-frame clones, some missing. This table holds approximately 18,000 clones, over 60% found once. Broader study findings: Clonal expansions were more frequent in active smokers than non-smokers at surgery.

The germline V gene encodes CDR1 MNHEY and CDR2 SVGAGI. This CDR3 comprises 15 residues. With 7 bases clipped from V and 1 base from J, the junction kept 9 bases outside the gene matches. Described time point: neoterminal ileum biopsy at postoperative endoscopy, about 6 months after surgery. Sequenced sample: ileal tissue. The sequence came from an adult with Crohn's disease. The V and J genes are TRBV6-5 and TRBJ1-1; 7 bases fit TRBD1. Here the CDR3 reads CASNPRGGKNTEAFF. The CDR3 bases are TGTGCCAGCAACCCCCGAGGGGGCAAGAACACTGAAGCTTTCTTT.